This record looks at one T cell receptor (beta chain) sequence and its context. Its antigen remains unknown. The sample originates from a study of cytomegalovirus exposure and HLA in healthy donors. The wider study: Earlier, 200 million or so T cells were analyzed, and around 100 million unique TCR beta sequences were found among them.

V lost 3 bases to trimming and J lost 6 bases; unmatched junction nucleotides: 5. The germline V gene encodes CDR1 MNHEY and CDR2 SVGAGI. The CDR3 is made up of 15 amino acids. The PCR used 60 Vbeta and 13 Jbeta primers. Measured with immunoSEQ multiplex PCR; TCRdb has only the in-frame clones, and not every one. Among approximately 120,000 clones listed, 83% were seen once. Whole-study findings and limits: Equally common other TCR beta chains were less clonally expanded than HLA-associated ones, a later analysis found.

The J gene is TRBJ1-2, the V gene TRBV6-5; 12 nucleotides match TRBD1. What was sequenced was PBMCs. The receptor was derived from a woman between 40 and 55 years old in good health and CMV-seropositive. CDR3: CASSYGTGGTDGYTF. In DNA form, the CDR3 reads TGTGCCAGCAGTTATGGGACAGGGGGCACCGATGGCTACACCTTC.